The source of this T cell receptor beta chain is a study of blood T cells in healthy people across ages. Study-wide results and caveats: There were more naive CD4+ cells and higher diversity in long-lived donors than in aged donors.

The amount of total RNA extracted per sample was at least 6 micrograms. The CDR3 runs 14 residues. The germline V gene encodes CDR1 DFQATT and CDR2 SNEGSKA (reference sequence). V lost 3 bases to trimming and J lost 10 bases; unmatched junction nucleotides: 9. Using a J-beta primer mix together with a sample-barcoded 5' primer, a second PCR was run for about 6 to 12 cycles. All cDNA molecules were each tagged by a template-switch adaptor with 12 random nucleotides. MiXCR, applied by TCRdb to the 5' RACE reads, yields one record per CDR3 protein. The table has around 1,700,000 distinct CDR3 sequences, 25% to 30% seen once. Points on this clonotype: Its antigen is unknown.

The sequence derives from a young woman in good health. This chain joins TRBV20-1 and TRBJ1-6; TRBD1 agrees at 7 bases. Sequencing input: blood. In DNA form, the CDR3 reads TGCAGTGCTAGGTCTTGGCAGGGGGGATCACCCCTCCACTTT. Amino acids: CSARSWQGGSPLHF.